The 9 T cell receptor beta chains given below trace back to one sample, sequenced in a study of blood T cell repertoires in COVID-19. The data were produced by immunoSEQ multiplex PCR, yet TCRdb's version contains in-frame clones alone and is incomplete. There are about 62,000 clones in the sample; around 82% occur only once, and roughly 6% lies in the top ten. Sequenced material: peripheral blood. These receptors originate from a human donor in a cohort sampled during active COVID-19.

The rearrangement uses TRBV6-6 and TRBJ1-6; D might be TRBD1 (6 bases). In germline, CDR1 is MNHNY, CDR2 SVGAGI (reference sequence). The CDR3 covers 15 residues. V dropped 4 bases and J dropped 7 bases, with 14 bases sitting between them. This chain's CDR3 is CASSSPTGLNSPLHF. The CDR3 DNA follows: TGTGCCAGCAGTTCACCCACAGGGCTAAATTCACCCCTCCACTTT.

This rearrangement joins TRBV15 to TRBJ1-1, with a possible D match to TRBD1 (6 bases). The CDR3 is made up of 13 amino acids. V shed 5 bases and J shed 7 bases, with 14 bases lying between them. The germline V gene encodes CDR1 LNHNV and CDR2 YYDKDF (reference sequence). DNA for the CDR3: TGTGCCACCAGCGGACAGACAGGCATTGAAGCTTTCTTT. Translating gives CATSGQTGIEAFF. The variable domain in full, with the rest retrieved from reference TRBV15 and TRBJ1-1, is DAMVIQNPRYQVTQFGKPVTLSCSQTLNHNVMYWYQQKSSQAPKLLFHYYDKDFNNEADTPDNFQSRRPNTSFCFLDIRSPGLGDTAMYLCATSGQTGIEAFFGQGTRLTVV.

This clone was seen only a few times. This chain joins TRBV4-2 and TRBJ2-7; 10 bases line up with TRBD2. The CDR3 length is 16 residues. Germline lookup yields CDR1 LGHNA and CDR2 YNFKEQ. V gave up 3 bases and J gave up 0 bases; unmatched junction bases: 5. For the CDR3, the DNA is TGTGCCAGCAGCCACGTACTAGCGGGAAGCTCCTACGAGCAGTACTTC. This gives the protein CASSHVLAGSSYEQYF.

The chain has TRBV27 and TRBJ2-6; 8 bases fit TRBD1. CDR1 is MNHEY, CDR2 SMNVEV, per germline (reference sequence). V was pared by 5 bases and J by 3 bases, with 9 bases of the junction left unmatched. The CDR3 spans 17 residues. The CDR3 sequence is CASSMLQGALGANVLTF. CDR3 in DNA: TGTGCCAGCAGTATGCTGCAGGGGGCACTTGGGGCCAACGTCCTGACTTTC.

J is TRBJ1-6 and V is TRBV5-1; 7 bases are a match to TRBD1. Germline loops: CDR1 SGHRS, CDR2 YFSETQ. CDR3 length: 14 amino acids. V shed 4 bases and J 5 bases; nucleotides not matched to a gene: 3. The CDR3 nucleotides are TGCGCCAGCAGCCACGGGACAGATAATTCACCCCTCCACTTT. This gives the protein CASSHGTDNSPLHF.

The J gene is TRBJ1-6, the V gene TRBV11-2; the D is unclear. This CDR3 has 14 amino acids. Germline CDR1 SGHAT, CDR2 FQNNGV. The V end lost 0 bases, the J end lost 14 bases, and 14 bases lay between the germline ends. CDR3: CASSLDGEYGSLHF. The CDR3 DNA follows: TGTGCCAGCAGCTTAGACGGAGAGTACGGTTCCCTCCACTTT.

The gene calls are TRBV6-5 and TRBJ2-7, with 8 bases lining up with TRBD1. CDR3 length: 14 amino acids. V was clipped by 10 bases and J by 6 bases; unmatched bases: 14. From germline, CDR1 is MNHEY and CDR2 SVGAGI. The CDR3 coding sequence is TGTGCCATCATAGACAGGGGCCTGACGGGCGAGCAGTACTTC. The encoded protein is CAIIDRGLTGEQYF.

In nucleotides, the CDR3 is TGTGCCACCAGCAGACAGGGGATTAACACCGGGGAGCTGTTTTTT. Translating gives CATSRQGINTGELFF. The V and J genes are TRBV15 and TRBJ2-2, with D possibly being TRBD1 (6 bases). The germline V and J ends were trimmed by 2 bases and 2 bases, with 9 bases remaining between them. The CDR3 is made up of 15 amino acids. Germline lookup yields CDR1 LNHNV and CDR2 YYDKDF (reference sequence).

This clone was seen only a few times. The V and J genes are TRBV20-1 and TRBJ1-5; TRBD1 aligns across 9 bases. CDR1 and CDR2 from the germline V gene are DFQATT and SNEGSKA (reference sequence). The V and J ends lost 3 bases and 0 bases, in that order; junction bases with no gene match: 9. The CDR3 consists of 17 residues. CDR3 DNA sequence: TGCAGTGCTAGTCCGATACGGACAGGGGTTAGCAATCAGCCCCAGCATTTT. This translates into CSASPIRTGVSNQPQHF.